The T cell receptor beta chain described here comes from a study of regulatory T cells in long-lasting Graves disease. In its sample, this clonotype was seen a few times. A much larger clone is a single base away; this may be a read error. With 6 bases removed from V and 5 bases from J, the gap between germline ends came to 11 bases. The CDR3 length is 13 residues. CDR1 is SNHLY and CDR2 is FYNNEI in the germline V gene. For TCR beta, libraries came from iRepertoire HTBI primers and Arm-PCR of CDR3 regions. TCRdb redid the calling of the multiplex PCR reads with MiXCR, one entry per CDR3 protein. The data hold roughly 360,000 distinct CDR3 sequences, with roughly 10% observed a single time. The time point: newly diagnosed GD, antithyroid drugs for less than 3 months. From RNA extracted from PBMCs, the TCR library was made. Patients came from an endocrinology department in Xi'an, China. Separately, the same data were catalogued under a study of T cells in Graves' hyperthyroidism and ophthalmopathy. As that study records: Subjects aged 18 to 65 presented with newly diagnosed hyperthyroidism of less than 2 months' duration. The blood repertoire included most of the expanded thyroid clonotypes above 0.001.

The receptor was derived from a woman between 18 and 29 years old with Graves disease. The chain has TRBV2 and TRBJ2-1; D call uncertain. The starting material was peripheral blood mononuclear cells (PBMCs), obtained at new diagnosis, from a patient treated with antithyroid drugs. This CDR3 reads CASRAGPHNEQFF. Here the CDR3 DNA reads TGTGCCAGCAGGGCAGGACCCCACAATGAGCAGTTCTTC.